This is a list of T cell receptor beta chains from one sample in a study of cytomegalovirus exposure and HLA in healthy donors. Profiled with immunoSEQ multiplex PCR; TCRdb holds only in-frame clones, not every one. The repertoire consists of approximately 54,000 clones, with approximately 77% occurring once and the leading ten covering 2.5% to 3.5%. The material sequenced was PBMCs. The receptors derive from a woman between 18 and 29 years old in good health and CMV-seronegative. CDR3s include the opening cysteine and the closing phenylalanine or tryptophan. Each record gives: D gene, V gene, clone size, J gene, CDR3 DNA, CDR3 protein. D genes are given only for firm matches. The size entry is marked missing in some rows and otherwise reads once, few, many or a size class.

D: -
V: TRBV7-9
size: once
J: TRBJ1-1
DNA: TGTGCCAGCAGCCTTTGGGAGTTCGCTTTCTTT
CDR3: CASSLWEFAFF

D: TRBD2
V: TRBV6-6
size: -
J: TRBJ2-7
DNA: TGTGCCAGCAGTTACCCCAGGGAGGGCGAGCAGTACTTC
CDR3: CASSYPREGEQYF

D: -
V: TRBV5-1
size: -
J: TRBJ1-3
DNA: TGCGCCAGCAGCTTACAGGGAAACACCATATATTTT
CDR3: CASSLQGNTIYF

D: TRBD1
V: TRBV15
size: -
J: TRBJ2-1
DNA: TGTGCCACCAGCAGGAGAGGGGGCTCTCAGAATGAGCAGTTCTTC
CDR3: CATSRRGGSQNEQFF

D: -
V: TRBV4-1
size: few
J: TRBJ2-5
DNA: TGCGCCAGCAGCCAAGGTACGGGAGTCGGGGAGACCCAGTACTTC
CDR3: CASSQGTGVGETQYF

D: TRBD1
V: TRBV12-5
size: -
J: TRBJ2-7
DNA: TGTGCTAGTGGTTTCCGACCGACAGGGTCCCACGAGCAGTACTTC
CDR3: CASGFRPTGSHEQYF

D: -
V: TRBV6-4
size: -
J: TRBJ1-6
DNA: TGTGCCAGCAGAGCCGACGGGGATAATTCACCCCTCCACTTT
CDR3: CASRADGDNSPLHF

D: TRBD2
V: TRBV19
size: -
J: TRBJ2-7
DNA: TGTGCCAGTAGTGTAACTAGCGGGAGCCTCGACGAGCAGTACTTC
CDR3: CASSVTSGSLDEQYF

D: -
V: TRBV7-2
size: -
J: TRBJ1-1
DNA: TGTGCCAGCAGCTTAACAGGGAGCACTGAAGCTTTCTTT
CDR3: CASSLTGSTEAFF

D: -
V: TRBV30
size: -
J: TRBJ2-7
DNA: TGTGCCTGGAGTGTTCGTATGGGCGAGCAGTACTTC
CDR3: CAWSVRMGEQYF

D: -
V: TRBV28
size: -
J: TRBJ2-7
DNA: TGTGCCAGCAGCTACGGGACACTATACGAGCAGTACTTC
CDR3: CASSYGTLYEQYF

D: TRBD2
V: TRBV2
size: -
J: TRBJ2-7
DNA: TGTGCCAGCGGACTAGCGGGAGGACAGCAGTACTTC
CDR3: CASGLAGGQQYF

D: -
V: TRBV5-1
size: once
J: TRBJ1-1
DNA: TGCGCCAGCAGCTTAGCAGGCACTCCTGAAGCTTTCTTT
CDR3: CASSLAGTPEAFF

D: -
V: TRBV7-9
size: -
J: TRBJ1-2
DNA: TGTGCCAGCAGCCCAGGACAACTTAACTATGGCTACACCTTC
CDR3: CASSPGQLNYGYTF

D: TRBD1
V: TRBV9
size: -
J: TRBJ2-3
DNA: TGTGCCAGCAGCGTAGACCCACCCGGGACAGGGATGGGTGCCACAGATACGCAGTATTTT
CDR3: CASSVDPPGTGMGATDTQYF

D: -
V: TRBV29-1
size: -
J: TRBJ1-2
DNA: TGCAGCGTCCCCGGCGGGGGGGTGATAGGGGGCTACACCTTC
CDR3: CSVPGGGVIGGYTF

D: TRBD2
V: TRBV5-1
size: -
J: TRBJ2-5
DNA: TGCGCCAGCAGCTTGGACGGGAGGGAGACCCAGTACTTC
CDR3: CASSLDGRETQYF

D: -
V: TRBV6-4
size: -
J: TRBJ2-5
DNA: TGTGCCAGCAGTACATCTCCAGGGGAGACCCAGTACTTC
CDR3: CASSTSPGETQYF

D: -
V: TRBV12-5
size: once
J: TRBJ2-1
DNA: TGTGCTAGTGGTTTGGGCCAGGATGAGCAGTTCTTC
CDR3: CASGLGQDEQFF

D: -
V: TRBV28
size: -
J: TRBJ1-5
DNA: TGTGCCAGTCTGAGCGGGGACGGGGGGTATCAGCCCCAGCATTTT
CDR3: CASLSGDGGYQPQHF

D: -
V: TRBV6-1
size: -
J: TRBJ2-7
DNA: TGTGCCAGCAGTGAAGGCAGGTTCGCTTCCTACGAGCAGTACTTC
CDR3: CASSEGRFASYEQYF

D: TRBD1
V: TRBV6-5
size: -
J: TRBJ2-3
DNA: TGTGCCAGCAGTTACGGGACAGGGGGCGCAGATACGCAGTATTTT
CDR3: CASSYGTGGADTQYF

D: TRBD2
V: TRBV5-1
size: -
J: TRBJ2-3
DNA: TGCGCCAGCAGCTTGGCCGTAGCGGGAGGGCTGGATACGCAGTATTTT
CDR3: CASSLAVAGGLDTQYF

D: TRBD2
V: TRBV7-9
size: once
J: TRBJ2-1
DNA: TGTGCCAGCAGCTTGGACAGGACGACTAGCGGGAGGCAAGAGCAGTTCTTC
CDR3: CASSLDRTTSGRQEQFF

D: -
V: TRBV27
size: -
J: TRBJ2-1
DNA: TGTGCCAGCAGGACGACAGGGGAGGGTAATGAGCAGTTCTTC
CDR3: CASRTTGEGNEQFF

D: -
V: TRBV28
size: -
J: TRBJ2-7
DNA: TGTGCCAGCAGCATCCCCCCAGGGGCGGGGGTCTACGAGCAGTACTTC
CDR3: CASSIPPGAGVYEQYF

D: -
V: TRBV30
size: -
J: TRBJ1-6
DNA: TGTGCCTGGAGTGTAGCAGGGAATTCACCCCTCCACTTT
CDR3: CAWSVAGNSPLHF

D: TRBD1
V: TRBV27
size: -
J: TRBJ1-5
DNA: TGTGCCAGCAGAAACAGGGGGCAGGAGCCCCAGCATTTT
CDR3: CASRNRGQEPQHF

D: -
V: TRBV7-2
size: -
J: TRBJ2-7
DNA: TGTGCCAGCAGGAGCACGGGAGTTTGGGAGCAGTACTTC
CDR3: CASRSTGVWEQYF

D: -
V: TRBV9
size: once
J: TRBJ1-1
DNA: TGTGCCAGCAGCGAAGGACAGTGGCAGGGTGAAGCTTTCTTT
CDR3: CASSEGQWQGEAFF

D: TRBD1
V: TRBV28
size: -
J: TRBJ2-7
DNA: TGTGCCAGCAGCCAGCGGACAGGAATGAAGTACTTC
CDR3: CASSQRTGMKYF

D: TRBD2
V: TRBV7-2
size: -
J: TRBJ2-3
DNA: TGTGCCAGCAGCCTAGAGAGCGGGAGAGTGAGAAATACGCAGTATTTT
CDR3: CASSLESGRVRNTQYF

D: TRBD1
V: TRBV19
size: -
J: TRBJ1-3
DNA: TGTGCCAGTAGTGACCAGGGGGGCTCTGGAAACACCATATATTTT
CDR3: CASSDQGGSGNTIYF